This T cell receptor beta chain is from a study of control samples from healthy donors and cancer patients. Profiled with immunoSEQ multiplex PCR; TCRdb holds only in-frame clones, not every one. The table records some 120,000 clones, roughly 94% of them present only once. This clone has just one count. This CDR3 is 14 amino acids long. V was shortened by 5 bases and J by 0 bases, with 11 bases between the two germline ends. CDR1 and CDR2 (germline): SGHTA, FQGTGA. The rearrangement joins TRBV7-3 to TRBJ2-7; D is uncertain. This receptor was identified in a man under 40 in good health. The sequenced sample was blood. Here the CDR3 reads CASSPDSSSYEQYF. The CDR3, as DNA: TGTGCCAGCAGCCCCGACTCGAGCTCCTACGAGCAGTACTTC.